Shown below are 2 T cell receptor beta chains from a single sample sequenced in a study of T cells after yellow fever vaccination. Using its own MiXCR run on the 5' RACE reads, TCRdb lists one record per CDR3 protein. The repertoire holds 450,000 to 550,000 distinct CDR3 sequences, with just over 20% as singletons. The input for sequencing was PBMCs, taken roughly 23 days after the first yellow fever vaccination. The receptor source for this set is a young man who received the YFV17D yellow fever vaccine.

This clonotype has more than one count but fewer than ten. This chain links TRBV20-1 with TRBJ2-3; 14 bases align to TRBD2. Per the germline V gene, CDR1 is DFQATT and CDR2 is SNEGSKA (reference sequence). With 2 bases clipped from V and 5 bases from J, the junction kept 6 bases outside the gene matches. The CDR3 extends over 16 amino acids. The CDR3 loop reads CSARPTSGGAIDTQYF. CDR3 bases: TGCAGTGCTAGACCGACTAGCGGGGGGGCAATAGATACGCAGTATTTT.

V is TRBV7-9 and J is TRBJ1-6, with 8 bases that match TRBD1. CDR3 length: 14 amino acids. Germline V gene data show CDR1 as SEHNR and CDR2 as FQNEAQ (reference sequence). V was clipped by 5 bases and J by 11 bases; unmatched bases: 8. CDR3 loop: CASSPGQGAAPLHF. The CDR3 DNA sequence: TGTGCCAGCAGCCCCGGACAGGGTGCTGCACCCCTCCACTTT.